This TCR beta chain was retrieved from a study of technical replicates of blood from a few donors. Sequencing was performed with immunoSEQ multiplex PCR; in TCRdb, only in-frame clones are kept and a portion is missing. The sample has 55,000 to 75,000 clones; over 85% are singletons. V was pared by 2 bases and J by 4 bases, with 14 bases of the junction left unmatched. The germline CDR1 and CDR2 sequences are SGHDT and YYEEEE. CDR3 length: 17 residues. This TCR was recovered from a human donor in good health. Some clones in this sample may be carry-over from other donors' samples. Sequenced input: PBMCs. This chain links TRBV5-6 with TRBJ1-2, with 7 bases aligning to TRBD1. The CDR3 loop is CASSLPDRAGEGYGYTF. The CDR3 region has the DNA TGTGCCAGCAGCTTACCCGACAGGGCCGGTGAGGGCTATGGCTACACCTTC.